These 5 T cell receptor beta chains originate from one sample sequenced in a study of blood T cell repertoires in COVID-19. The data were produced by immunoSEQ multiplex PCR, yet TCRdb's version contains in-frame clones alone and is incomplete. The top ten hold around 3.4% of the sample, which has 240,000 or so clones, around 84% seen once. Source material: peripheral blood. These receptors came from a woman aged 18-29 years with acute or convalescent COVID-19.

This sequence joins TRBV30 and TRBJ2-7, with a weak D call TRBD1 (5 bases). The CDR3 is 14 residues long. Germline V CDR1 and CDR2: GTSNPN, SVGIG (reference sequence). V was pared by 0 bases and J by 2 bases, with 11 bases between. The CDR3 DNA is TGTGCCTGGAGTGTAAGTCAGGGCACCTACGAGCAGTACTTC. Translating it yields CAWSVSQGTYEQYF. The full variable domain, with the rest looked up from reference TRBV30 and TRBJ2-7, is SQTIHQWPATLVQPVGSPLSLECTVEGTSNPNLYWYRQAAGRGLQLLFYSVGIGQISSEVPQNLSASRPQDRQFILSSKKLLLSDSGFYLCAWSVSQGTYEQYFGPGTRLTVT.

The rearrangement joins TRBV14 to TRBJ1-2; 8 bases line up with TRBD1. J was trimmed by 4 bases and V by 5 bases; bases with no gene match: 6. Germline V gives CDR1 SGHDN, CDR2 FVKESK. The CDR3 runs 14 residues. CDR3 DNA sequence: TGTGCCAGCAGCGGAAGGACAGGGCGCTATGGCTACACCTTC. Its protein is CASSGRTGRYGYTF.

The rearrangement links TRBV5-1 to TRBJ1-2; D might be TRBD1 (6 bases). CDR3 size: 14 residues. The germline V gene has CDR1 SGHRS and CDR2 YFSETQ. V shed 3 bases and J shed 3 bases, with 12 bases lying between them. CDR3 coding DNA: TGCGCCAGCAGCTACAGGGTCTTAGACTATGGCTACACCTTC. This sequence encodes CASSYRVLDYGYTF.

The chain combines TRBV6-5 with TRBJ1-2; D is possibly TRBD1 (5 bases). Germline CDR1 and CDR2: MNHEY and SVGAGI. The V end was cut by 4 bases, the J end by 4 bases, with 16 bases between. This CDR3 is 15 amino acids long. This CDR3 is CASSSQSRGGYGYTF. The CDR3 DNA reads TGTGCCAGCAGTTCCCAGTCACGCGGGGGCTATGGCTACACCTTC.

V is TRBV6-6 and J is TRBJ2-2; TRBD1 matches 9 bases. V shed 4 bases and J 7 bases; nucleotides not matched to a gene: 7. The CDR3 loop spans 15 amino acids. From germline, CDR1 is MNHNY and CDR2 SVGAGI (reference sequence). The CDR3 sequence is CASSSGTGKIGELFF. The CDR3 DNA follows: TGTGCCAGCAGTTCCGGGACAGGGAAAATCGGGGAGCTGTTTTTT.